These 8 T cell receptor beta chains were all obtained from the same sample, sequenced in a study of T cells in Graves' hyperthyroidism and ophthalmopathy. There were TCR beta CDR3 regions amplified from RNA transcripts. A set of HTBI primers served as the primers for a first-round RT-PCR of the TCR CDR3. TCRdb re-analysed the multiplex PCR reads in MiXCR, keeping a single row per CDR3 protein. This table holds hundreds of thousands of distinct CDR3 sequences, roughly 15% found once. The sample taken for sequencing was blood. All receptors derive from a woman aged 55 to 70 with Graves' ophthalmopathy.

This sequence joins TRBV29-1 and TRBJ2-3; D ambiguous. The CDR3 covers 13 residues. Germline assignment: CDR1 SQVTM and CDR2 ANQGSEA. Trimming left V 3 bases short and J 3 bases short, with 10 bases between. DNA of the CDR3: TGCAGCGTTGAGCCTCGGGCAACAGATACGCAGTATTTT. As protein: CSVEPRATDTQYF.

This sequence joins TRBV6-2 or TRBV6-3 and TRBJ1-2; D is ambiguous. Germline assignment: CDR1 MNHEY and CDR2 SVGEGT. This CDR3 region has 12 residues. V was cut by 5 bases and J by 8 bases, with 12 bases left in between. The DNA for the CDR3 is TGTGCCAGCAGTACTGGGCGGGGAGGCTACACCTTC. It encodes CASSTGRGGYTF.

This clonotype was seen repeatedly, ten times or more. This rearrangement joins TRBV20-1 to TRBJ2-7, with no clear D. CDR3 size: 13 residues. The germline V gene encodes CDR1 DFQATT and CDR2 SNEGSKA (reference sequence). Trimming removed 1 base at V and 7 bases at J, with 14 bases between. The CDR3 DNA follows: TGCAGTGCTAGAGGGCCGGTGGGTCGGGAGCAGTACTTC. Translating it yields CSARGPVGREQYF.

Many counts were recorded for this clonotype. The chain carries TRBV5-5 and TRBJ2-5; 9 bases line up with TRBD1. Losses at the gene ends were 2 bases for V and 4 bases for J; bases not matched to a gene: 9. The CDR3 sequence is 16 residues long. The V gene's germline CDR1 is SGHKS and CDR2 YYEKEE (reference sequence). CDR3 region: CASSFSPTTGGETQYF. In DNA, the CDR3 is TGTGCCAGCAGCTTTTCCCCTACGACAGGGGGAGAGACCCAGTACTTC.

This clonotype has only a few counts. The chain combines TRBV20-1 with TRBJ1-1; D is perhaps TRBD1 (5 bases). Germline CDR1 reads DFQATT; CDR2 reads SNEGSKA (reference sequence). The CDR3 is 13 amino acids. V lost 3 bases and J lost 2, with 10 bases in between. The CDR3 here is CSARGLRNTEAFF. CDR3 coding DNA: TGCAGTGCTAGGGGGCTTCGCAACACTGAAGCTTTCTTT.

The V call is TRBV19, the J call TRBJ1-1, with 7 nucleotides matching TRBD1. The V gene's germline CDR1 is LNHDA and CDR2 SQIVND (reference sequence). With V trimmed by 2 bases and J by 1 base, 7 bases remained unmatched. This CDR3 is built from 16 residues. The CDR3 sequence is CASSIRGGFENTEAFF. CDR3 DNA: TGTGCCAGTAGTATACGAGGGGGCTTTGAGAACACTGAAGCTTTCTTT. The full variable domain, rest sourced from reference TRBV19 and TRBJ1-1, is DGGITQSPKYLFRKEGQNVTLSCEQNLNHDAMYWYRQDPGQGLRLIYYSQIVNDFQKGDIAEGYSVSREKKESFPLTVTSAQKNPTAFYLCASSIRGGFENTEAFFGQGTRLTVV.

This clonotype showed up just a few times. This chain joins TRBV4-1 and TRBJ2-7; TRBD2 is a possible D gene (5 bases). CDR1 is MGHRA, CDR2 YSYEKL, per germline. V lost 4 bases, J lost 0 bases, and 16 bases lay in between. This CDR3 comprises 16 residues. The CDR3 protein is CASSLLMGSVSYEQYF. In DNA, the CDR3 is TGCGCCAGCAGCCTCCTGATGGGTAGCGTCTCCTACGAGCAGTACTTC.

This clonotype was detected ten times or more. The chain couples TRBV18 to TRBJ2-2; D gene uncertain. The CDR3 spans 14 residues. The germline V and J ends were trimmed by 2 bases and 5 bases, with 9 bases remaining between them. CDR1 is KGHSH, CDR2 LQKENI, per germline. Here the CDR3 reads CASSPDGVTGELFF. The CDR3 DNA follows: TGTGCCAGCTCACCAGATGGGGTAACCGGGGAGCTGTTTTTT.